These 25 T cell receptor beta chains originate from one sample sequenced in a study of shared clonotypes between healthy human individuals. Sequencing was performed with immunoSEQ multiplex PCR; in TCRdb, only in-frame clones are kept and a portion is missing. Here the sample spans about 2.2 million clones, 85% to 95% being singletons. Naive CD8 cells lacked CD45RO and underwent positive selection for CCR7, leaving out terminally differentiated effector memory CD45RA+ cells. Sample: naive CD8+ T cells from PBMCs. The receptors stem from a man younger than 35 in good health. Some clones in this sample may be carry-over from other donors' samples.

The genes are TRBV15 and TRBJ2-5; TRBD1 might be the D (6 bases). Germline CDR1 and CDR2: LNHNV and YYDKDF (reference sequence). The germline V and J ends were trimmed by 2 bases and 7 bases, with 23 bases remaining between them. The CDR3 extends over 17 amino acids. The CDR3 coding sequence is TGTGCCACCAGCAGACGGCCGGGACACGGAGACCCAGGGACCCAGTACTTC. Translated, it gives CATSRRPGHGDPGTQYF.

The chain has TRBV7-3 and TRBJ2-3, with 7 bases aligning to TRBD1. The CDR3 is 18 residues long. V dropped 5 bases and J dropped 0; count of bases not matched to a gene: 14. Germline V CDR1 and CDR2: SGHTA, FQGTGA. This CDR3 reads CASSPKVGQKFSTDTQYF. For the CDR3, the DNA is TGTGCCAGCAGCCCTAAAGTGGGACAGAAGTTTAGCACAGATACGCAGTATTTT.

The V call is TRBV29-1, the J call TRBJ2-3, with 14 nucleotides matching TRBD2. J lost 6 bases, V lost 7 bases, and 9 bases had no gene match. Germline CDR1 and CDR2: SQVTM and ANQGSEA. The CDR3 is 15 residues long. The CDR3 sequence: CSATGTSGRADTQYF. For the CDR3, the DNA is TGCAGCGCCACCGGGACTAGCGGGAGAGCGGATACGCAGTATTTT.

Points on this clone: The sample holds other DNA sequences that translate to the same CDR3. The chain has TRBV19 and TRBJ2-1; D is unclear. The CDR3 spans 11 residues. With 3 bases removed from V and 7 bases from J, the gap between germline ends came to 4 bases. Germline V gives CDR1 LNHDA, CDR2 SQIVND (reference sequence). CDR3 protein: CASSILNEQFF. DNA for the CDR3: TGTGCCAGTAGTATTTTGAATGAGCAGTTCTTC.

About this clone itself: This sample also contains other DNA sequences that code for the same CDR3. The CDR3, as DNA: TGCGCCAGCAGCTTCGGGACAGGGAACTCCTACGAGCAGTACTTC. This encodes CASSFGTGNSYEQYF. V is TRBV5-1 and J is TRBJ2-7; 9 bases are shared with TRBD1. The length of the CDR3 is 15 residues. Per germline, CDR1 SGHRS and CDR2 YFSETQ. With 2 bases clipped from V and 0 bases from J, the junction kept 3 bases outside the gene matches.

The chain has TRBV7-3 and TRBJ2-1; TRBD1 agrees at 11 bases. The germline CDR1 and CDR2 sequences are SGHTA and FQGTGA. The CDR3 loop spans 15 amino acids. V gave up 3 bases and J gave up 3 bases; unmatched junction bases: 1. Here the CDR3 reads CASSFGTGGYNEQFF. The CDR3 coding sequence is TGTGCCAGCAGCTTCGGGACAGGGGGCTACAATGAGCAGTTCTTC.

This clone was seen a single time. This chain uses TRBV11-2 with TRBJ2-5; D could derive from TRBD1 or TRBD2 (6 bases each). The CDR3 spans 14 residues. Trimming removed 2 bases from V and 4 bases from J, with 11 bases in between. Germline CDR1 SGHAT, CDR2 FQNNGV. The CDR3 here is CASSLSRGAETQYF. Here the CDR3 DNA reads TGTGCCAGCAGCTTATCGAGGGGGGCAGAGACCCAGTACTTC.

This chain links TRBV16 with TRBJ1-2, with D possibly being TRBD1 (5 bases). Germline V gives CDR1 KGHSY, CDR2 FQNENV. The CDR3 is 12 residues long. Deletions cut 0 bases from V and 7 bases from J, with 6 bases between. The CDR3 spells CASSQSGTGYTF. CDR3 bases: TGTGCCAGCAGCCAATCCGGGACTGGCTACACCTTC.

The rearrangement uses TRBV5-6 and TRBJ2-1; the D is unclear. The V gene lost 3 bases and the J gene lost 3 bases, with 16 bases spanning the gap. The CDR3 sequence is 16 residues long. Germline V gene sequence: CDR1 SGHDT, CDR2 YYEEEE. CDR3 sequence (DNA): TGTGCCAGCAGCTCCCCGTTGAGCTCTCTCTACAATGAGCAGTTCTTC. Translation gives CASSSPLSSLYNEQFF.

V and J are TRBV11-2 and TRBJ2-7, with 9 bases fitting TRBD1. This CDR3 comprises 15 residues. Germline CDR1 reads SGHAT; CDR2 reads FQNNGV. With V trimmed by 5 bases and J by 2 bases, 7 bases remained unmatched. The CDR3 coding sequence is TGTGCCAGCAGCCCAGACAGGGGGTCCACCTACGAGCAGTACTTC. This encodes CASSPDRGSTYEQYF.

The V gene is TRBV6-6, the J gene TRBJ2-2; D unclear. V lost 2 bases and J 1 base, leaving 11 bases between the germline ends. CDR1 and CDR2 from the germline V gene are MNHNY and SVGAGI (reference sequence). This CDR3 spans 16 amino acids. Here the CDR3 DNA reads TGTGCCAGCAGTTACCCCCTATTAGAGAACACCGGGGAGCTGTTTTTT. It encodes CASSYPLLENTGELFF.

V usage is TRBV5-1 and J usage is TRBJ1-1; no clear D. V lost 4 bases and J 6 bases, leaving 13 bases between the germline ends. CDR3 length: 13 amino acids. The germline V gene has CDR1 SGHRS and CDR2 YFSETQ. CDR3 loop: CASSLNQVSEAFF. The CDR3 DNA follows: TGCGCCAGCAGCCTGAACCAAGTTTCTGAAGCTTTCTTT.

This rearrangement joins TRBV29-1 to TRBJ2-7, with D possibly TRBD2 on 5 matching bases. Per the germline V gene, CDR1 is SQVTM and CDR2 is ANQGSEA. The CDR3 runs to 11 residues. V lost 5 bases to trimming and J lost 7 bases, with 12 bases between them. The chain's CDR3 is CSVFQSGEQYF. The CDR3 region has the DNA TGCAGCGTTTTCCAATCGGGGGAGCAGTACTTC.

V gene TRBV9 combines with J gene TRBJ1-4, with 8 bases lining up with TRBD1. The CDR3 is 16 amino acids. V gave up 3 bases and J gave up 8 bases; unmatched junction bases: 12. Per germline, CDR1 SGDLS and CDR2 YYNGEE. CDR3 sequence reads: CASSAQGQGAREKLFF. CDR3 coding DNA: TGTGCCAGCAGCGCCCAGGGGCAGGGGGCTAGAGAAAAACTGTTTTTT.

This chain joins TRBV6-1 and TRBJ2-7; tentatively, D is TRBD2 (7 bases). This CDR3 spans 14 amino acids. Germline CDR1 and CDR2: MNHNS and SASEGT. Trimming pared 6 bases from V and 0 bases from J, leaving 12 bases between. The CDR3 region has the DNA TGTGCCAGCAGCCCGAGGGGGGGCTCCTACGAGCAGTACTTC. As protein: CASSPRGGSYEQYF.

The sample holds many counts of this clone. Other DNA sequences in the same sample also yield this CDR3. This chain uses TRBV27 with TRBJ2-1, with D uncertain. Germline CDR1 and CDR2: MNHEY and SMNVEV (reference sequence). CDR3 size: 13 residues. V was shortened by 2 bases and J by 5 bases, with 7 bases between the two germline ends. CDR3 sequence reads: CASSLSRNNEQFF. The CDR3 DNA is TGTGCCAGCAGTTTAAGTAGGAACAATGAGCAGTTCTTC.

A word on this clone: At one of its ends the junction is not consistent with the germline gene, which may arise from a read error. The V call is TRBV5-1, the J call TRBJ2-2, with D perhaps TRBD2 (5 bases). There are 15 residues in the CDR3. CDR1 and CDR2 from the germline V gene are SGHRS and YFSETQ. CDR3 region: CASTLGSGITGELFF. Written as DNA, the CDR3 is TGCGCCAGCACCTTGGGTTCGGGGATCACCGGGGAGCTGTTTTTT.

This clone was seen a single time. V and J are TRBV10-3 and TRBJ2-2; 11 bases align to TRBD1. The germline V gene has CDR1 ENHRY and CDR2 SYGVKD. The V gene end was trimmed by 10 bases and the J gene end by 6 bases; junction bases not matched to a gene: 10. This CDR3 contains 15 residues. DNA of the CDR3: TGTGCCAGCGGACCGGGACAGGGGGTTTCCGGGGAGCTGTTTTTT. Amino acids: CASGPGQGVSGELFF.

The rearrangement joins TRBV5-1 to TRBJ1-4; no definite D call. Trimming left V 0 bases short and J 0 bases short, with 12 bases between. Germline values: CDR1 SGHRS, CDR2 YFSETQ. This CDR3 contains 17 residues. CDR3 nucleotide sequence: TGCGCCAGCAGCTTGGAAGGGAGAAGCACAACTAATGAAAAACTGTTTTTT. Protein product: CASSLEGRSTTNEKLFF.

The rearrangement joins TRBV11-2 to TRBJ2-3; D gene ambiguous. CDR1 is SGHAT and CDR2 is FQNNGV in the germline V gene. V was clipped by 4 bases and J by 7 bases, with 15 bases between them. The CDR3 has 14 residues. The CDR3 spells CASSSPAWRYTQYF. In DNA form, the CDR3 reads TGTGCCAGCAGCTCCCCCGCATGGAGATATACGCAGTATTTT.

The rearrangement links TRBV6-5 to TRBJ2-7; no definite D call. The V gene lost 7 bases and the J gene lost 2 bases, with 18 bases spanning the gap. CDR3 length: 15 residues. In germline, CDR1 is MNHEY, CDR2 SVGAGI. The CDR3 sequence is CASTRRDGYPYEQYF. In DNA, the CDR3 is TGTGCCAGCACACGACGCGACGGGTACCCCTACGAGCAGTACTTC.

About this clone itself: Distinct nucleotide sequences in the sample also encode this CDR3. The V gene is TRBV19, the J gene TRBJ2-7; 8 nucleotides match TRBD2. V shed 2 bases and J 4 bases; nucleotides not matched to a gene: 1. Germline V gives CDR1 LNHDA, CDR2 SQIVND (reference sequence). The CDR3 is made up of 13 amino acids. The DNA for the CDR3 is TGTGCCAGTAGTATACGGGGGGGGTACGAGCAGTACTTC. Protein: CASSIRGGYEQYF.

The rearrangement uses TRBV19 and TRBJ1-1; 8 bases fit TRBD1. The CDR3 totals 14 residues. The trim removed 8 bases at V and 0 bases at J, leaving 5 bases unmatched. Per germline, CDR1 LNHDA and CDR2 SQIVND (reference sequence). The CDR3 spells CASQNRGMNTEAFF. In DNA, the CDR3 is TGTGCCAGTCAAAACAGGGGGATGAACACTGAAGCTTTCTTT.

This clone showed up just once. The CDR3 is CATSRDLKNEQFF. The CDR3 DNA sequence: TGTGCCACCAGCAGAGATCTCAAGAATGAGCAGTTCTTC. The chain combines TRBV15 with TRBJ2-1; D not certain. Trimming took 0 bases from V and 7 from J, leaving 7 bases between them. The CDR3 loop spans 13 amino acids. Germline V gene data show CDR1 as LNHNV and CDR2 as YYDKDF (reference sequence).

Here the CDR3 reads CASSLTGGWGNQPQHF. Written as DNA, the CDR3 is TGTGCCAGCAGCTTAACAGGGGGCTGGGGCAATCAGCCCCAGCATTTT. The chain employs TRBV6-6 and TRBJ1-5; TRBD1 aligns across 9 bases. The CDR3 loop spans 16 amino acids. V gave up 6 bases and J gave up 2 bases; unmatched junction bases: 8. The germline CDR1 and CDR2 sequences are MNHNY and SVGAGI (reference sequence).